The rows below give T cell receptor beta chains drawn from one sample of a study of T cell repertoires in cytomegalovirus infection. TCRdb re-called the reads with MiXCR, one entry per CDR3 protein. The sample consists of about 900,000 distinct CDR3 sequences, roughly 31% of them appearing once. The antigens of these receptors remain unknown. The sample consisted of cultured CD8+ T cells from PBMCs, taken from culture after CMV antigen stimulation. All receptors derive from a human donor in good health (CMV status not recorded). Some clones in this sample may be carry-over from other donors' samples. Each CDR3 is given with its conserved first and last residue. Where a row states a size, it is once, few, many or the class of an expanded clone; other rows omit it.

clone size: -
J gene: TRBJ1-1
V gene: TRBV19
CDR3 protein: CASSTSGWTEAFF

clone size: few
J gene: TRBJ2-2
V gene: TRBV27
CDR3 protein: CASSFGQGAGELFF

clone size: -
J gene: TRBJ1-2
V gene: TRBV20-1
CDR3 protein: CSARDLRDRGRQFGYTF

clone size: many
J gene: TRBJ2-6
V gene: TRBV7-6
CDR3 protein: CASSYTGTGSGANVLTF

clone size: many
J gene: TRBJ1-2
V gene: TRBV12-5
CDR3 protein: CASGLGTYGYTF

clone size: -
J gene: TRBJ2-1
V gene: TRBV19
CDR3 protein: CASSFGLDYNEQFF

clone size: -
J gene: TRBJ2-5
V gene: TRBV6-5
CDR3 protein: CASSPWTSGRETQYF

clone size: few
J gene: TRBJ1-2
V gene: TRBV6-1
CDR3 protein: CASSEWTGANNYGYTF

clone size: -
J gene: TRBJ1-1
V gene: TRBV6-5
CDR3 protein: CARGTGKDTEAFF

clone size: -
J gene: TRBJ1-1
V gene: TRBV7-9
CDR3 protein: CASSLEKTGVYTEAFF

clone size: -
J gene: TRBJ2-7
V gene: TRBV14
CDR3 protein: CASQGQGGEQYF

clone size: -
J gene: TRBJ2-5
V gene: TRBV18
CDR3 protein: CASSIGPDQETQYF

clone size: few
J gene: TRBJ1-1
V gene: TRBV7-6
CDR3 protein: CASSLNVGTEAFF

clone size: -
J gene: TRBJ1-1
V gene: TRBV7-2
CDR3 protein: CASSLWDRNTEAFF

clone size: -
J gene: TRBJ2-1
V gene: TRBV4-1
CDR3 protein: CASSQHPSGAIPYNEQFF

clone size: -
J gene: TRBJ2-2
V gene: TRBV24-1
CDR3 protein: CATSDASGRWGELFF

clone size: -
J gene: TRBJ2-2
V gene: TRBV7-2
CDR3 protein: CASSLSSGGVTGELFF

clone size: -
J gene: TRBJ1-5
V gene: TRBV2
CDR3 protein: CASSEFGTPKQPQHF

clone size: few
J gene: TRBJ1-4
V gene: TRBV28
CDR3 protein: CASSFLKTQDTTNEKLFF

clone size: -
J gene: TRBJ1-1
V gene: TRBV6-6
CDR3 protein: CASSYSPGIRTEAFF

clone size: few
J gene: TRBJ1-2
V gene: TRBV5-5
CDR3 protein: CASSEGQGRGYGYTF

clone size: -
J gene: TRBJ2-5
V gene: TRBV2
CDR3 protein: CASKQGAETQYF

clone size: -
J gene: TRBJ1-1
V gene: TRBV27
CDR3 protein: CASSAHGRDTEAFF

clone size: -
J gene: TRBJ2-7
V gene: TRBV7-9
CDR3 protein: CASSLEGQAYEQYF

clone size: few
J gene: TRBJ1-5
V gene: TRBV7-8
CDR3 protein: CASSLAYKQGSNQPQHF

clone size: few
J gene: TRBJ2-5
V gene: TRBV23-1
CDR3 protein: CASSQQQGPGETQYF

clone size: -
J gene: TRBJ2-5
V gene: TRBV7-9
CDR3 protein: CASSLGRQQETQYF

clone size: few
J gene: TRBJ2-1
V gene: TRBV13
CDR3 protein: CASSPRGGGARNEQFF

clone size: many
J gene: TRBJ2-5
V gene: TRBV7-3
CDR3 protein: CASSLTSTGAQYF

clone size: few
J gene: TRBJ2-5
V gene: TRBV5-6
CDR3 protein: CASSLWGDQETQYF

clone size: -
J gene: TRBJ2-3
V gene: TRBV29-1
CDR3 protein: CSVPRTDTQYF

clone size: -
J gene: TRBJ2-7
V gene: TRBV29-1
CDR3 protein: CSVEEGDRAYEQYF

clone size: -
J gene: TRBJ2-1
V gene: TRBV9
CDR3 protein: CASSVAPRLAGEAEQFF

clone size: -
J gene: TRBJ2-1
V gene: TRBV11-3
CDR3 protein: CASSSGVGAYNEQFF

clone size: -
J gene: TRBJ2-6
V gene: TRBV7-9
CDR3 protein: CASSSSKLAGGPPGANVLSF

clone size: many
J gene: TRBJ1-2
V gene: TRBV12-3/TRBV12-4
CDR3 protein: CASSFGQAYGYTF

clone size: -
J gene: TRBJ2-5
V gene: TRBV11-2
CDR3 protein: CASSHCEETQYF

clone size: few
J gene: TRBJ2-1
V gene: TRBV7-9
CDR3 protein: CASSLGGAGGLLYNEQFF

clone size: -
J gene: TRBJ2-5
V gene: TRBV20-1
CDR3 protein: CSARDRAASGHQETQYF

clone size: -
J gene: TRBJ1-5
V gene: TRBV15
CDR3 protein: CATSRERGAGQPQHF

clone size: -
J gene: TRBJ1-2
V gene: TRBV5-1
CDR3 protein: CASRLPGTENYGYTF

clone size: few
J gene: TRBJ2-1
V gene: TRBV12-3/TRBV12-4
CDR3 protein: CASIPRGGYNEQFF

clone size: -
J gene: TRBJ1-5
V gene: TRBV4-3
CDR3 protein: CASSFRTGGQPQHF

clone size: -
J gene: TRBJ2-3
V gene: TRBV7-9
CDR3 protein: CASIVTSGTDTQYF

clone size: once
J gene: TRBJ2-7
V gene: TRBV27
CDR3 protein: CASSLYSEGYEQYF

clone size: few
J gene: TRBJ2-7
V gene: TRBV15
CDR3 protein: CATSRDNGLAREQYF

clone size: -
J gene: TRBJ2-3
V gene: TRBV4-3
CDR3 protein: CASSQDRGSGVTDTQYF

clone size: -
J gene: TRBJ1-1
V gene: TRBV4-1
CDR3 protein: CASSHRDSPYPMNTEAFF